The rows below give T cell receptor beta chains drawn from one sample of a study of post-analysis software for immune sequencing data. TCRdb reanalysed the PCR reads using MiXCR and keeps one entry per CDR3 protein. The sample lists some 700,000 distinct CDR3 sequences; 55% to 60% were seen once. Specimen: blood. All receptors come from a girl aged 2-9 years with multiple sclerosis. CDR3s include the opening cysteine and the closing phenylalanine or tryptophan. A D gene is named only where the DNA matches it firmly. Clone size is stated in some rows and not others, as once, few, many or a class when expanded.

d_gene: .
abundance: .
v_gene: TRBV20-1
j_gene: TRBJ2-3
CDR3nt: TGCAGTGCTAGTCTAACCACAGATACGCAGTATTTT
CDR3aa: CSASLTTDTQYF

d_gene: .
abundance: .
v_gene: TRBV20-1
j_gene: TRBJ2-5
CDR3nt: TGCAGTGCTAGAGCGGGTCCGGGGGAGACCCAGTACTTC
CDR3aa: CSARAGPGETQYF

d_gene: .
abundance: .
v_gene: TRBV30
j_gene: TRBJ1-1
CDR3nt: TGTGCCTGGAGTGTCATGGGGGACACTGAAGCTTTCTTT
CDR3aa: CAWSVMGDTEAFF

d_gene: .
abundance: .
v_gene: TRBV7-9
j_gene: TRBJ2-4
CDR3nt: TGTGCCAGCAGCGTAGTAGAGGACATTCAGTACTTC
CDR3aa: CASSVVEDIQYF

d_gene: .
abundance: many
v_gene: TRBV7-2
j_gene: TRBJ1-5
CDR3nt: TGTGCCAGCAGTCAGCGTGGGGGGCCTTATAGCAATCAGCCCCAGCATTTT
CDR3aa: CASSQRGGPYSNQPQHF

d_gene: .
abundance: .
v_gene: TRBV6-2/TRBV6-3
j_gene: TRBJ2-5
CDR3nt: TGTGCCATCAGGAAGGCGGGAGAGACCCAGTACTTC
CDR3aa: CAIRKAGETQYF

d_gene: TRBD2
abundance: .
v_gene: TRBV10-3
j_gene: TRBJ2-1
CDR3nt: TGTGCCATCAGTGGGACTAGCGGGGCGTCGTACAATGAGCAGTTCTTC
CDR3aa: CAISGTSGASYNEQFF

d_gene: .
abundance: few
v_gene: TRBV24-1
j_gene: TRBJ2-2
CDR3nt: TGTGCCACCAGTGATCCCAGGGGGGAAAGCACCGGGGAGCTGTTTTTT
CDR3aa: CATSDPRGESTGELFF

d_gene: .
abundance: .
v_gene: TRBV27
j_gene: TRBJ2-5
CDR3nt: TGTGCCAGCAGCCTGTCTCATTTAAGGGAGCAGTACTTC
CDR3aa: CASSLSHLREQYF

d_gene: .
abundance: few
v_gene: TRBV10-3
j_gene: TRBJ2-3
CDR3nt: TGTGCCATCAATGAGGGAGAGGAACATACTAGCACAGATACGCAGTATTTT
CDR3aa: CAINEGEEHTSTDTQYF

d_gene: TRBD2
abundance: .
v_gene: TRBV5-1
j_gene: TRBJ2-5
CDR3nt: TGCGCCAGCAGCTTCCTAGCGGGAGTAGAAGAGACCCAGTACTTC
CDR3aa: CASSFLAGVEETQYF

d_gene: TRBD2
abundance: few
v_gene: TRBV24-1
j_gene: TRBJ2-1
CDR3nt: TGTGCCACCAGTACTAGCGGGGGGGCTAATGAGCAGTTCTTC
CDR3aa: CATSTSGGANEQFF

d_gene: .
abundance: .
v_gene: TRBV10-3
j_gene: TRBJ1-2
CDR3nt: TGTGCCATCAGTGAGTCGACGGGAGATAACTATGGCTACACCTTC
CDR3aa: CAISESTGDNYGYTF

d_gene: TRBD2
abundance: .
v_gene: TRBV6-2/TRBV6-3
j_gene: TRBJ2-1
CDR3nt: TGTGCCAGCAGTTACCCCCGGAGAGCTAGCGGGGCGTACAATGAGCAGTTCTTC
CDR3aa: CASSYPRRASGAYNEQFF

d_gene: .
abundance: few
v_gene: TRBV6-1
j_gene: TRBJ1-2
CDR3nt: TGTGCCAGCAGACCGTCCACAGGGCTACTAACTAAACTCTATGGCTACACCTTC
CDR3aa: CASRPSTGLLTKLYGYTF

d_gene: .
abundance: .
v_gene: TRBV12-3/TRBV12-4
j_gene: TRBJ2-2
CDR3nt: TGTGCCAGCAGAGTATGGCGGGACACCGGGGAGCTGTTTTTT
CDR3aa: CASRVWRDTGELFF

d_gene: .
abundance: .
v_gene: TRBV15
j_gene: TRBJ2-3
CDR3nt: TGTGCCACCAACAGAGATCAGGGCCTAAGTGGTGGTACGCAGTATTTT
CDR3aa: CATNRDQGLSGGTQYF

d_gene: .
abundance: once
v_gene: TRBV7-8
j_gene: TRBJ1-5
CDR3nt: TGTGCCAGCAGCAGAGCCAGAGTGAATCAGCCCCAGCATTTT
CDR3aa: CASSRARVNQPQHF

d_gene: .
abundance: .
v_gene: TRBV4-1
j_gene: TRBJ2-1
CDR3nt: TGCGCCAGCAGCCCTATAACAGGGCCATCCTACAATGAGCAGTTCTTC
CDR3aa: CASSPITGPSYNEQFF

d_gene: .
abundance: .
v_gene: TRBV29-1
j_gene: TRBJ1-1
CDR3nt: TGCAGCGTTGATCGAGGGGCCCAACCTGAAGCTTTCTTT
CDR3aa: CSVDRGAQPEAFF

d_gene: .
abundance: .
v_gene: TRBV6-5
j_gene: TRBJ2-3
CDR3nt: TGTGCCAGCAGTCCCCGGAGGGAAGCAGATACGCAGTATTTT
CDR3aa: CASSPRREADTQYF

d_gene: .
abundance: .
v_gene: TRBV5-1
j_gene: TRBJ2-1
CDR3nt: TGCGCCAGCACGAGGGCCCTGGACTTTAGGAATGAGCAGTTCTTC
CDR3aa: CASTRALDFRNEQFF

d_gene: TRBD2
abundance: once
v_gene: TRBV7-3
j_gene: TRBJ2-5
CDR3nt: TGTGCCGGCAGCTTAATACCGAGTGCGTTGGCTAGCGGGCCCGTGGCCCAGTACTTC
CDR3aa: CAGSLIPSALASGPVAQYF

d_gene: .
abundance: .
v_gene: TRBV5-1
j_gene: TRBJ2-3
CDR3nt: TGCGCCAGCAGCTTGGCCGGGACTTTTGGGGGATACACAGATACGCAGTATTTT
CDR3aa: CASSLAGTFGGYTDTQYF

d_gene: TRBD2
abundance: .
v_gene: TRBV29-1
j_gene: TRBJ2-1
CDR3nt: TGCAGCGTCCCCGGACTAGCGGGGGGCTCATACAATGAGCAGTTCTTC
CDR3aa: CSVPGLAGGSYNEQFF

d_gene: .
abundance: few
v_gene: TRBV3-1
j_gene: TRBJ2-3
CDR3nt: TGTGCCAGCAGCCAGGTCAGGGGCTCGGATACGCAGTATTTT
CDR3aa: CASSQVRGSDTQYF

d_gene: .
abundance: .
v_gene: TRBV5-5
j_gene: TRBJ2-1
CDR3nt: TGTGCCAGCAGCTGGGGTCTGCGGCGCTCCTACAATGAGCAGTTCTTC
CDR3aa: CASSWGLRRSYNEQFF

d_gene: TRBD2
abundance: .
v_gene: TRBV12-3/TRBV12-4
j_gene: TRBJ2-1
CDR3nt: TGTGCCAGCAGCTTGGGTCGGGGGGGCCATAATGAGCAGTTCTTC
CDR3aa: CASSLGRGGHNEQFF